This TCR beta chain was recovered during a study of control samples from healthy donors and cancer patients. The V and J ends lost 0 bases and 4 bases respectively, with 3 bases between them. The CDR3 consists of 12 residues. In germline, CDR1 is SGHTA, CDR2 FQGNSA. Here immunoSEQ multiplex PCR was the method, and the copy in TCRdb shows in-frame clones only, minus some. The repertoire holds approximately 100,000 clones, with roughly 88% as singletons. Sequenced input: blood. The clonotype was recovered from a man under 40 in good health. The chain couples TRBV7-2 to TRBJ2-5; D not certain. CDR3 DNA: TGTGCCAGCAGCTTAGCTCGAGAGACCCAGTACTTC. Encoded protein: CASSLARETQYF. Using reference TRBV7-2 and TRBJ2-5 for the parts outside the CDR3, the full variable domain is GAGVSQSPSNKVTEKGKDVELRCDPISGHTALYWYRQSLGQGLEFLIYFQGNSAPDKSGLPSDRFSAERTGGSVSTLTIQRTQQEDSAVYLCASSLARETQYFGPGTRLLVL.